The source of this T cell receptor (delta chain) is a study of gamma-delta chains in newborns, infants, children. For the study at large: Microbial exposure reportedly drives polyclonal innate γδ T cell expansion after birth.

Trimming took off 4 bases at V and 0 bases at J, with 20 bases between the two ends. Germline lookup yields CDR1 GEAIGNYY and CDR2 EKD. This CDR3 is 17 amino acids long. In the case of this clone: Since a much larger clone is just one base distant, this may be a read error. Within the sample, other DNA sequences also encode this same CDR3.

TCRdb fed the reads into CATT to redo clone calling. The table shows some 3,900 delta-chain clones, with about 4.6% occurring only once. The V call is TRDV2, the J call TRDJ1; D perhaps matches TRDD3 (6 bases). What was sequenced was blood. The TCR was taken from a child who was a newborn, infant or young child, either healthy, febrile or measles-vaccinated (not recorded which). The CDR3: CACDLLLGAGNTDKLIF. The CDR3 region has the DNA TGTGCCTGTGATTTACTACTGGGAGCGGGGAACACCGATAAACTCATCTTT.